These 29 T cell receptor beta chains came from one sample sequenced in a study of neurological immune-mediated disorders. TCRdb redid the calling of the 5' RACE reads with MiXCR, one entry per CDR3 protein. The sample consists of just under 45,000 distinct CDR3 sequences, approximately 11% of them appearing once. Input material: PBMCs. These TCRs come from a female donor in good health.

The V gene is TRBV12-3 or TRBV12-4, the J gene TRBJ1-2; D remains ambiguous. The ends were cut back, 5 bases at V and 6 bases at J, with 10 bases in the middle. The CDR3 length is 12 residues. The CDR3 reads CASSDQANGYTF. The CDR3 DNA follows: TGTGCCAGCAGTGACCAAGCGAATGGCTACACCTTC.

This clonotype has only a few counts. The V gene is TRBV7-9, the J gene TRBJ2-1, with 12 bases aligning to TRBD2. Germline lookup yields CDR1 SEHNR and CDR2 FQNEAQ (reference sequence). The ends lost 6 bases at V and 2 bases at J; junction bases unmatched: 17. The CDR3 covers 20 residues. For the CDR3, the DNA is TGTGCCAGCAGTTCAGGGGTCTTACTAGCGGGAGGCTCTCCCTACAATGAGCAGTTCTTC. It specifies CASSSGVLLAGGSPYNEQFF.

Many counts were recorded for this clonotype. The chain couples TRBV4-2 to TRBJ2-3, with TRBD2 matching over 7 bases. This CDR3 is built from 15 residues. Germline loops: CDR1 LGHNA, CDR2 YNFKEQ. V was pared by 1 base and J by 2 bases, with 3 bases of the junction left unmatched. The CDR3 bases are TGTGCCAGCAGCCAAGTGTGGGACTACACAGATACGCAGTATTTT. Translating gives CASSQVWDYTDTQYF.

This clonotype was observed many times. It may be a read error: a sequence one base away is much more abundant. V usage is TRBV14 and J usage is TRBJ1-1, with 7 bases aligning to TRBD1. Germline V gives CDR1 SGHDN, CDR2 FVKESK. J was trimmed by 1 base and V by 4 bases; bases with no gene match: 0. The CDR3 length is 13 residues. CDR3 bases: TGTGCCAGCAGCCGACAGGGGAACACTGAAGCTTTCTTT. It encodes CASSRQGNTEAFF.

There are many counts of this clonotype. The chain uses TRBV6-5 and TRBJ2-1, with D perhaps TRBD2 (5 bases). V was shortened by 6 bases and J by 4 bases, with 10 bases between the two germline ends. Germline CDR1 reads MNHEY; CDR2 reads SVGAGI. The CDR3 runs 13 residues. CDR3 coding DNA: TGTGCCAGCAGACGGGGTTTATACAATGAGCAGTTCTTC. Its protein product is CASRRGLYNEQFF.

For the CDR3, the DNA is TGCAGCGCCTCTCCCCTAGCGGGGGGGCCTGATACGCAGTATTTT. It codes for CSASPLAGGPDTQYF. The chain recombines TRBV29-1 with TRBJ2-3, with 12 bases that match TRBD2. CDR3 length equals 15 residues. The V and J ends lost 7 bases and 6 bases, in that order; junction bases with no gene match: 11. Germline-derived CDR1 and CDR2 are SQVTM and ANQGSEA.

This clonotype appeared many times. CDR3: CASSAGTGYEQYF. In DNA, the CDR3 is TGTGCCAGCAGCGCGGGGACAGGGTATGAGCAGTACTTC. This chain links TRBV7-8 with TRBJ2-7; TRBD1 matches at 9 bases. CDR3 length: 13 amino acids. Per germline, CDR1 SGHVS and CDR2 FQNEAQ. The V gene end was trimmed by 5 bases and the J gene end by 7 bases; junction bases not matched to a gene: 6.

The J gene is TRBJ1-1, the V gene TRBV20-1; TRBD1 matches 8 bases. The germline gives CDR1 DFQATT, CDR2 SNEGSKA (reference sequence). This CDR3 contains 13 residues. In DNA form, the CDR3 reads TGCAGACTTGCAGGGGGCGCGGGCACTGAAGCTTTCTTT. Translating it yields CRLAGGAGTEAFF.

This clonotype was seen many times. V usage is TRBV7-9 and J usage is TRBJ1-1, with a weak D call TRBD1 (5 bases). This CDR3 spans 14 amino acids. Germline V gene data show CDR1 as SEHNR and CDR2 as FQNEAQ (reference sequence). V was shortened by 2 bases and J by 5 bases, with 12 bases between the two germline ends. CDR3 DNA: TGTGCCAGCAGCTTAACGGGACCCCCGACTGAAGCTTTCTTT. Translated: CASSLTGPPTEAFF. The entire variable domain, with the rest obtained from reference TRBV7-9 and TRBJ1-1, is as follows: DTGVSQNPRHKITKRGQNVTFRCDPISEHNRLYWYRQTLGQGPEFLTYFQNEAQLEKSRLLSDRFSAERPKGSFSTLEIQRTEQGDSAMYLCASSLTGPPTEAFFGQGTRLTVV.

This clonotype occurred many times. The chain has TRBV24-1 and TRBJ2-6, with 7 bases that match TRBD1. V trimming: 5 bases; J trimming: 1 base; junction bases outside the gene matches: 4. Germline assignment: CDR1 KGHDR and CDR2 SFDVKD. This CDR3 is 16 amino acids long. The chain's CDR3 is CATSGQGESGANVLTF. In nucleotides, the CDR3 is TGTGCCACCAGTGGGCAGGGGGAATCTGGGGCCAACGTCCTGACTTTC.

The rearrangement links TRBV5-1 to TRBJ2-5; a weak D match, TRBD2 (5 bases). The V end was cut by 4 bases, the J end by 4 bases, with 14 bases between. This CDR3 contains 14 residues. From germline, CDR1 is SGHRS and CDR2 YFSETQ. The CDR3 DNA is TGCGCCAGCAGCGCGGACTGGTTCCCAGAGACCCAGTACTTC. This translates into CASSADWFPETQYF. Full variable domain (rest looked up from reference TRBV5-1 and TRBJ2-5): KAGVTQTPRYLIKTRGQQVTLSCSPISGHRSVSWYQQTPGQGLQFLFEYFSETQRNKGNFPGRFSGRQFSNSRSEMNVSTLELGDSALYLCASSADWFPETQYFGPGTRLLVL.

This clonotype was counted ten times or more. The CDR3 region is CASSPGQGGSNQPQHF. As DNA, the CDR3 is TGCGCCAGCAGCCCAGGACAGGGGGGGAGCAATCAGCCCCAGCATTTT. The J gene is TRBJ1-5, the V gene TRBV5-1; 10 bases align to TRBD1. The length of the CDR3 is 16 residues. The V gene's germline CDR1 is SGHRS and CDR2 YFSETQ. The J segment lost 1 base and the V segment lost 4 bases, leaving 5 bases of the junction unmatched.

This clonotype was seen at least ten times. The chain couples TRBV20-1 to TRBJ2-1; TRBD2 agrees at 11 bases. The CDR3 covers 16 residues. CDR1 and CDR2 (germline): DFQATT, SNEGSKA (reference sequence). The trim removed 3 bases at V and 6 bases at J, leaving 10 bases unmatched. CDR3 sequence reads: CSARSPLAGDPNEQFF. The CDR3 bases are TGCAGTGCTAGGAGCCCACTAGCGGGAGATCCCAATGAGCAGTTCTTC.

The chain uses TRBV9 and TRBJ2-1, with 8 positions matching TRBD2. CDR3 size: 14 residues. Germline CDR1 SGDLS, CDR2 YYNGEE. V shed 3 bases and J 9 bases; nucleotides not matched to a gene: 8. The CDR3, as DNA: TGTGCCAGCAGCGCCGCGGGGGGTTGGGCTGAGCAGTTCTTC. This gives the protein CASSAAGGWAEQFF.

This clonotype showed up many times. This rearrangement joins TRBV20-1 to TRBJ1-2, with 10 bases identical to TRBD1. The V gene end was trimmed by 5 bases and the J gene end by 6 bases; junction bases not matched to a gene: 3. Germline V gene data show CDR1 as DFQATT and CDR2 as SNEGSKA (reference sequence). The CDR3 totals 12 residues. CDR3 sequence reads: CSAGTGANGYTF. The CDR3 DNA reads as TGCAGTGCTGGGACAGGGGCTAATGGCTACACCTTC.

This clonotype appeared many times. The chain couples TRBV5-1 to TRBJ1-1; D perhaps matches TRBD1 (5 bases). Between the trimmed V and J ends, which lost 4 bases and 2 bases, there was a span of 12 bases. This CDR3 has 14 residues. Germline CDR1 reads SGHRS; CDR2 reads YFSETQ. The CDR3 DNA reads as TGCGCCAGCAGCGTGGACACTAGAAACACTGAAGCTTTCTTT. Protein product: CASSVDTRNTEAFF.

This clonotype showed up many times. The chain links TRBV20-1 to TRBJ1-1; D uncertain. Trimming removed 2 bases from V and 7 bases from J, with 11 bases in between. Per germline, CDR1 DFQATT and CDR2 SNEGSKA (reference sequence). This CDR3 region has 12 residues. CDR3 coding DNA: TGCAGTGCTAGAAGCGGTCGTGGTGAAGCTTTCTTT. Translation: CSARSGRGEAFF.

Concerning this clonotype: The final CDR3 position lacks the conserved phenylalanine or tryptophan, pointing to a likely read error. V and J are TRBV15 and TRBJ2-1, with 8 bases lining up with TRBD2. V lost 8 bases to trimming and J lost 9 bases; unmatched junction nucleotides: 15. CDR3 length: 15 amino acids. CDR1 is LNHNV, CDR2 YYDKDF, per germline (reference sequence). CDR3 bases: TGTGCCACCGGGTTTGCGGGAGGTCTCCTTGGTGAGCAGTTCTAC. Protein product: CATGFAGGLLGEQFY.

At least ten counts were recorded for this clonotype. The chain uses TRBV27 and TRBJ2-1; TRBD2 is a possible D gene (6 bases). The CDR3 loop spans 16 amino acids. Germline assignment: CDR1 MNHEY and CDR2 SMNVEV (reference sequence). V was pared by 0 bases and J by 7 bases, with 16 bases between. The CDR3 spells CASSLSRQGGRNEQFF. The CDR3 nucleotides are TGTGCCAGCAGTTTATCTCGCCAGGGAGGAAGGAATGAGCAGTTCTTC.

This clonotype showed up many times. The chain links TRBV5-1 to TRBJ2-3; D is possibly TRBD2 (6 bases). Germline loops: CDR1 SGHRS, CDR2 YFSETQ. V lost 4 bases and J lost 5, with 29 bases in between. This CDR3 is 19 amino acids long. The chain's CDR3 is CASSPVSPGLYSPGDTQYF. The CDR3 bases are TGCGCCAGCAGCCCCGTTTCCCCGGGACTCTACTCCCCGGGAGATACGCAGTATTTT.

In this sample, this clonotype turned up many times. The chain uses TRBV7-8 and TRBJ1-5, with D hard to call. Deletions cut 1 base from V and 9 bases from J, with 13 bases between. Germline CDR1 SGHVS, CDR2 FQNEAQ. This CDR3 has 14 residues. CDR3 region: CASSLEASSGPQHF. CDR3 DNA sequence: TGTGCCAGCAGCTTAGAAGCCTCTTCGGGGCCCCAGCATTTT.

This clonotype showed up many times. This chain joins TRBV6-1 and TRBJ2-5, with a weak D call TRBD1 (5 bases). With 3 bases removed from V and 4 bases from J, the gap between germline ends came to 9 bases. The germline V gene encodes CDR1 MNHNS and CDR2 SASEGT. The CDR3 has 13 amino acids. The CDR3 spells CASSDAQGETQYF. The CDR3 DNA reads TGTGCCAGCAGTGACGCCCAGGGAGAGACCCAGTACTTC.

There are many counts of this clonotype. The chain uses TRBV29-1 and TRBJ2-5; perhaps TRBD1 as D (6 bases). This CDR3 has 13 residues. Deletions cut 2 bases from V and 9 bases from J, with 16 bases between. CDR1 is SQVTM and CDR2 is ANQGSEA in the germline V gene. The chain's CDR3 is CSVESRSGVAQYF. In nucleotides, the CDR3 is TGCAGCGTTGAATCCAGGTCAGGGGTGGCCCAGTACTTC.

In its sample, this clonotype was seen many times. The V call is TRBV6-1, the J call TRBJ2-1; D might be TRBD2 (6 bases). CDR3 length: 14 residues. Trimming took off 8 bases at V and 1 base at J, with 12 bases between the two ends. Germline CDR1 is MNHNS and CDR2 is SASEGT. This CDR3 reads CASLTGTSYNEQFF. DNA of the CDR3: TGTGCCAGCCTAACCGGGACTTCCTACAATGAGCAGTTCTTC.

This clonotype was picked up many times. The genes are TRBV6-5 and TRBJ1-3; D is perhaps TRBD1 (5 bases). CDR3 length equals 15 residues. The germline V gene encodes CDR1 MNHEY and CDR2 SVGAGI. Trimming removed 6 bases at V and 8 bases at J, with 20 bases between. The DNA for the CDR3 is TGTGCCAGCAGCCGCGGACATCAATATGAATACACCATATATTTT. Its protein is CASSRGHQYEYTIYF.

Ten or more counts support this clonotype. The chain recombines TRBV5-1 with TRBJ1-2, with TRBD1 matching over 9 bases. Germline CDR1 and CDR2: SGHRS and YFSETQ. The CDR3 is made up of 15 amino acids. The junction had 4 bases not matched to a gene; V was cut back by 4 bases and J by 0 bases. The CDR3 loop reads CASSARDRANYGYTF. CDR3 DNA sequence: TGCGCCAGCAGCGCCCGGGACAGGGCTAACTATGGCTACACCTTC.

This clonotype was seen many times. The chain joins TRBV6-1 to TRBJ2-1, with a possible D match to TRBD2 (5 bases). Trimming removed 6 bases from V and 4 bases from J, with 13 bases in between. The CDR3 is 14 residues long. The V gene's germline CDR1 is MNHNS and CDR2 SASEGT. CDR3 sequence: CASSKGLGYNEQFF. The CDR3, as DNA: TGTGCCAGCAGCAAAGGACTGGGATACAATGAGCAGTTCTTC.

This clonotype was counted at least ten times. V is TRBV5-1 and J is TRBJ1-2; possible D gene TRBD1, 5 bases. The CDR3 loop spans 14 amino acids. V was shortened by 0 bases and J by 6 bases, with 12 bases between the two germline ends. Germline CDR1 and CDR2: SGHRS and YFSETQ. The CDR3 region has the DNA TGCGCCAGCAGCTTGGGGGACGTACGTGATGGCTACACCTTC. Translation: CASSLGDVRDGYTF.

This clonotype was picked up many times. V gene TRBV24-1 combines with J gene TRBJ2-1, with 13 positions matching TRBD2. The germline CDR1 and CDR2 sequences are KGHDR and SFDVKD. CDR3 length equals 16 residues. Trimming took 3 bases from V and 10 from J; bases not matched to a gene: 8. CDR3 in DNA: TGTGCCACCAGTGATACAATGGGACTAGCGGGAAAGGAGCAGTTCTTC. Residues: CATSDTMGLAGKEQFF.